Included here is one T cell receptor beta chain sequence, with context. Which antigen it targets is not known. No qualities accompany the bases; no much larger clone lies one base away. These data originate in a study of blood T cell repertoires in COVID-19 (TCRdb year 2020). For the wider study: Samples covering the acute and convalescent phases of COVID-19 were provided by collaborators in the United States, Italy and Spain. Where available, HLA class I and class II types were taken from metadata supplied by the sample provider and were not determined by assay-based typing. The samples were drawn from two sources: the first 160 participants of the ongoing ImmuneRACE study, and 950 to 1,500 subjects contributed by 6 global collaborators. The dataset comprised deeply sampled blood TCRbeta repertoires from subjects exposed to, actively infected with, or recovered from COVID-19. The material from the prospective study consisted of cDNA or gDNA derived from T cells, B-cell-depleted T cells, or PBMCs. A freely available public database, intended as a resource for researchers studying the immune response to SARS-CoV-2, is where the repertoires were released. The sample metadata nearly always contained a de-identified subject ID, COVID-19 status, age in years and sex. The paper as a whole reports these results and caveats: The quantity of clinical and demographic metadata differed by source and by participant and was supplied without curation.

TCRbeta CDR3 regions were amplified from genomic DNA using the immunoSEQ Assay, a bias-controlled multiplex PCR. In the source study's methods: Within the assay, amplification of reference gene primers was used to estimate how many nucleated cells each sample contained. Sequence reads were collapsed and filtered to measure the absolute abundance of every unique TCRbeta CDR3 rearrangement. For each sample, productive Simpson clonality was calculated as the square root of Simpson's diversity index over productive rearrangements. The source is immuneACCESS, and TCRdb retained only in-frame sequences with V and J called. Part of the clones is not carried over; for the studies checked, unresolved V genes explain less than half of this, and the remainder is unexplained. V, J and clone size are those of that table, while D and trimming were read from the DNA. In all, the sample holds nearly 50,000 clones, and around 86% of those were seen once. The ten largest clones represent around 2.2% of the sample.

The germline V gene (reference sequence) sets CDR1 to LGHDT and CDR2 to YNNKEL. The CDR3 has 15 amino acids, counting the end cysteine and phenylalanine. The DNA shown is the 45-base CDR3, in frame from base 1. V is cut back by 1 base and J by 3 bases, with 5 bases in the junction unmatched. One collaborating source in Seattle enrolled patients during active infection and followed them longitudinally through the course of disease. Each collaborating institution followed its own protocols to collect whole blood in K2EDTA tubes. For TCRbeta analysis, collaborators shipped samples as frozen whole blood, isolated PBMCs, or DNA extracted from either of those sample types.

The rearranged chain carries TRBV3-1 (or the pseudogene TRBV3-2) and TRBJ1-2; a stretch of 7 junction bases matches TRBD1. Material for sequencing was peripheral blood. The origin of this receptor is an elderly woman with COVID-19, enrolled during active disease. The DNA sequence is as follows: TGTGCCAGCAGCCAAGGAAGGGGGCCGTACTATGGCTACACCTTC. This translates into CASSQGRGPYYGYTF.